This T cell receptor beta chain derives from a study of CD8+ T cells in alopecia areata. Overall study findings and caveats: Researchers report lesional scalp, most notably alopecia totalis/universalis, outstripped normal scalp in clonality. Tofacitinib significantly reduced both scalp clonality and expanded CD8+ clones among the top 100.

V lost 6 bases, J lost 4 bases, and 13 bases lay in between. Germline-derived CDR1 and CDR2 are MNHEY and SVGAGI. This CDR3 comprises 15 residues. The treatment is: oral pan-JAK inhibitor, 5-10 mg twice daily. Isolation of CD4+ and CD8+ T cells from PBMCs was achieved by sorting. Extraction of RNA preceded its reverse transcription into cDNA, which served as the sequencing template. Only in-frame clones appear in the TCRdb table, and some are missing; sequencing was by immunoSEQ multiplex PCR. The top ten hold more than 0.4% of the sample, which has hundreds of thousands of clones, 35% to 40% seen once. With respect to this clone: Its specificity is not known.

The chain recombines TRBV6-5 with TRBJ1-6; maybe TRBD1 (5 bases). The sample here was CD4+ T cells sorted from blood, taken between weeks 30 and 35, from a patient treated with tofacitinib. The origin of this receptor is a human donor with alopecia areata. CDR3 nucleotide sequence: TGTGCCAGCAGCGTCGGACACCGGTATAATTCACCCCTCCACTTT. Amino acid sequence: CASSVGHRYNSPLHF.